A selection of T cell receptor beta chains follows, all from one sample in a study of blood T cell repertoires in COVID-19. The table came from immunoSEQ multiplex PCR; TCRdb's copy has only in-frame clones and leaves some out. The sample holds 110,000 or so clones, more than 60% seen once. Specimen: peripheral blood. All receptors derive from a man between 70 and 80 years old with acute or convalescent COVID-19. Both conserved end residues are trimmed from each CDR3. Fields, in order: V gene, CDR3 protein.

V gene: TRBV7-9; CDR3 protein: ASSLVTSGTSGEQY
V gene: TRBV30; CDR3 protein: AWRRTRVRPEAF
V gene: TRBV19; CDR3 protein: ASKSSGWVKNIQY
V gene: TRBV7-9; CDR3 protein: ASSSGTGGNTIY
V gene: TRBV2; CDR3 protein: ASSAMGGDQPQH
V gene: TRBV15; CDR3 protein: ATSSEDSSYEQY
V gene: TRBV18; CDR3 protein: ASSSSRDNYEQY
V gene: TRBV6-5; CDR3 protein: ASRPGQRMETQY
V gene: TRBV27; CDR3 protein: ASSLLLAGPNEQF
V gene: TRBV6-1; CDR3 protein: ASSEALPGRGDEQF
V gene: TRBV3-1/TRBV3-2; CDR3 protein: ASSFGLAGGLSTQY
V gene: TRBV7-3; CDR3 protein: ASSLKLAGSYEQF
V gene: TRBV18; CDR3 protein: ASSPGAALNTEAF
V gene: TRBV5-1; CDR3 protein: ASSLDRGDEQY
V gene: TRBV9; CDR3 protein: ASSDGSRTEAF
V gene: TRBV5-1; CDR3 protein: ASSFFGGKNEQF
V gene: TRBV18; CDR3 protein: ASSLPRGTGKVNTEAF
V gene: TRBV2; CDR3 protein: ASSTGDTQY
V gene: TRBV28; CDR3 protein: ASSLTGTRSYEQY
V gene: TRBV18; CDR3 protein: ASSPQDLPTGELF
V gene: TRBV20-1; CDR3 protein: SALGTGEQF
V gene: TRBV5-8; CDR3 protein: ASSLDRTQIYGYT
V gene: TRBV29-1; CDR3 protein: SGGTGTSGLEQF
V gene: TRBV6-5; CDR3 protein: ASSFRDRGESPLH
V gene: TRBV4-2; CDR3 protein: ASSPFLSGGTEAF
V gene: TRBV30; CDR3 protein: AWRHGTQHEKLF
V gene: TRBV9; CDR3 protein: ASSAPSGSTYNEQF
V gene: TRBV30; CDR3 protein: AWSATWAGEAF
V gene: TRBV19; CDR3 protein: ASSNQQGGEETQY
V gene: TRBV6-5; CDR3 protein: ASSYSRGSGGYEQY
V gene: TRBV27; CDR3 protein: ASRPIRVAGPSYNEQF
V gene: TRBV9; CDR3 protein: ASSARQEANYGYT
V gene: TRBV21-1; CDR3 protein: ASSRGTSGRDTQY
V gene: TRBV9; CDR3 protein: ASSVARLDTEAF
V gene: TRBV4-1; CDR3 protein: ASSQPDRGNYGYT
V gene: TRBV29-1; CDR3 protein: SVDFQGTYGYT
V gene: TRBV19; CDR3 protein: ASRDRSYEQY
V gene: TRBV27; CDR3 protein: ASSSRRENQPQH
V gene: TRBV12-3/TRBV12-4; CDR3 protein: ASSTSGGRGYT
V gene: TRBV3-1/TRBV3-2; CDR3 protein: ASSQRPSGSVIYNEQF
V gene: TRBV6-2/TRBV6-3; CDR3 protein: ASSYAQDIQY
V gene: TRBV19; CDR3 protein: ASRMGQGPYNEQF
V gene: TRBV19; CDR3 protein: ASSIVQSGANVLT
V gene: TRBV9; CDR3 protein: ASSARATGVEAF
V gene: TRBV4-3; CDR3 protein: ASSQDSEETQY
V gene: TRBV4-3; CDR3 protein: ASSQDTGGVYEQY
V gene: TRBV10-3; CDR3 protein: AASRESGANVLT
V gene: TRBV11-2; CDR3 protein: ASSFGQGDVVTQY
V gene: TRBV6-5; CDR3 protein: ASSYTRTVENTEAF
V gene: TRBV9; CDR3 protein: ASSVAQGANYGYT
V gene: TRBV15; CDR3 protein: ATSRDREYAEAF
V gene: TRBV29-1; CDR3 protein: SVEGQGSGPYEQY
V gene: TRBV19; CDR3 protein: ASSRPQVGGYT